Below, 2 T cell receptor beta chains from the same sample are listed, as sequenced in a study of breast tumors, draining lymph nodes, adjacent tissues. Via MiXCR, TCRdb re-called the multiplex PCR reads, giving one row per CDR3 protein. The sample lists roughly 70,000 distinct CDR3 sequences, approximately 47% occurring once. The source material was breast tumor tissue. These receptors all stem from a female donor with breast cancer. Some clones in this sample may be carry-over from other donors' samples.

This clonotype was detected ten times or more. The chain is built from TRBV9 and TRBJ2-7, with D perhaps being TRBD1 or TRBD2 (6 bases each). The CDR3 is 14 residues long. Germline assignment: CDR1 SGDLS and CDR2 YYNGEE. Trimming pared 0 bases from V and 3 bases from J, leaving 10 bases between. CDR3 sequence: CASSVGGGGYEQYF. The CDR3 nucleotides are TGTGCCAGCAGCGTAGGCGGAGGGGGCTACGAGCAGTACTTC.

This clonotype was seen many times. The chain's CDR3 is CASSLDLMRDTQYF. The CDR3 DNA is TGTGCCAGCAGCCTAGACCTTATGAGGGATACGCAGTATTTT. The rearrangement joins TRBV4-2 to TRBJ2-3; D is uncertain. V lost 4 bases to trimming and J lost 6 bases, with 14 bases between them. CDR3 length: 14 amino acids. The germline CDR1 and CDR2 sequences are LGHNA and YNFKEQ.